This T cell receptor (beta chain) stems from a study of Ad26.COV2.S vaccination and SARS-CoV-2 variants (TCRdb year 2021). In terms of the full investigation: Donors in the vaccine arm were drawn from COV1001, a multicentre, randomized, double-blind, placebo-controlled phase I-IIa trial testing Ad26.COV2.S in healthy adults. The specificity and breadth of SARS-CoV-2-reactive T cell receptors after Ad26.COV2.S vaccination were assessed by TCRbeta repertoire sequencing. Blinding of investigators to trial group allocation was maintained during experiments and outcome assessment. Ad26.COV2.S was administered intramuscularly at a dose of 5x10^10 or 1x10^11 viral particles, either as one shot or as two shots given 56 days apart. Participants in the trial were split at random into five groups of five each, receiving low-dose or high-dose Ad26.COV2.S once or twice, or else placebo on both occasions. A total of 32 samples were included in the TCR-sequenced set, comprising 19 Ad26.COV2.S vaccine recipients, 5 placebo recipients and 8 SARS-CoV-2 convalescent individuals.

Remarks on this clone: The specificity of this receptor is unknown. No much larger clone exists at a distance of one base, and base qualities are not known.

According to the study, the label for this sample's treatment or condition signals: around 19 received Ad26.COV2.S at low or high dose, single or two shots; about 5 received placebo; per-sample allocation not given. For vaccine and placebo recipients, the sequenced repertoires came from samples collected on day 63 after the first injection. In Cohort 1b, about two dozen adults aged 18-55 years were enrolled at a single site in Boston, USA, between 29 July and 7 August 2020. Ad26.COV2.S was a replication-incompetent adenovirus type 26 vector expressing a prefusion-stabilized SARS-CoV-2 spike protein from the original Wuhan strain. The CDR3 starts with the cysteine, ends with the phenylalanine, and has 15 residues. CDR3 DNA is the only sequence kept; it has 45 bases, read in frame from the first base. CDR1 and CDR2, per the germline V gene (reference sequence), are LGHDT and YNNKEL. V is reduced by 0 bases and J by 3 bases, leaving a spacing of 9 bases between them.

The immunoSEQ Assay was used to sequence TCRbeta CDR3 regions. After extraction, genomic DNA underwent amplification by bias-controlled multiplex PCR, followed by high-throughput sequencing. Processing in the source paper ran as follows. To quantify the absolute abundance of each unique TCRbeta CDR3 region, sequences were collapsed and filtered. Usable DNA was measured by amplifying reference genes present in all nucleated cells, and TCRbeta template counts were normalized to that usable DNA to estimate T cell fraction. Repertoire TCRs were annotated as SARS-CoV-2-specific when V gene, CDR3 amino acid sequence and J gene were exactly matched to a known reactive TCR set. The reference SARS-CoV-2 TCR set came from MIRA and was filtered for enrichment in COVID-19-positive ImmuneCODE repertoires, removing public or cross-reactive TCRs. Using the MIRA antigens, annotated TCRs were further analysed by specific ORF or by position within an ORF. Breadth was defined as annotated unique rearrangements over total unique productive rearrangements; depth was the summed frequency of those rearrangements. TCR breadth was compared between groups using two-sided Wilcoxon rank-sum tests. The table comes from immuneACCESS by way of TCRdb, which keeps in-frame sequences with V and J called. Part of the clones is missing from these tables; in studies checked, under half for an unresolved V gene and the rest for unknown reasons. That table gives V, J and clone size, and the DNA gave D and trimming. The sample yields roughly 330,000 clones; roughly 90% were counted once. Together, the top ten hold around 5.5% of the sample.

The paper as a whole reports these results and caveats: Substantial breadth of spike-specific CD8+ and CD4+ T cell responses was reported after vaccination. Vaccine and placebo recipients had similar non-spike TCR breadth, a finding consistent with the vaccine containing only spike. The study lacked the statistical power to compare responses across vaccine doses or regimens. It was noted by the authors that total T cell responses may have been underestimated by the TCR breadth and depth analyses. Spike-specific TCR breadth was higher in Ad26.COV2.S recipients than in placebo recipients (P = 0.0014).

The receptor was isolated from a person aged 18-60 years who received the Ad26.COV2.S COVID-19 vaccine or a placebo. The V gene is TRBV3-1 (or the pseudogene TRBV3-2) and the J gene is TRBJ1-3, with no confidently assigned D gene. Here the sequenced sample was peripheral blood, taken in a trial of Ad26.COV2.S vaccine versus placebo. The nucleotide sequence reads as follows: TGTGCCAGCAGCCAAGATTTGGGTTATGGAAACACCATATATTTT. This is translated as CASSQDLGYGNTIYF.